This is a list of T cell receptor beta chains from one sample in a study of identical twins. From the 5' RACE reads, TCRdb called clonotypes with MiXCR, one entry per CDR3 protein. This sample yields about 200,000 distinct CDR3 sequences, of which 15% to 20% are seen a single time; 35% to 50% belongs to the top ten. These same data were also listed under a study on T cells expressing NK-cell markers.

The sequencing sample was made of CD8+ T cells sorted from blood. The source of these receptors is a woman aged 18-35 years in good health. Each CDR3 is given without its conserved first and last residue.

V gene	CDR3 protein
TRBV11-2	ASSLGLAVKNEQF
TRBV30	AGTGLSYEQY
TRBV6-5	ASSYFTVGELF
TRBV3-1	ASSPLQGTNTEAF
TRBV20-1	SAVRASVGNIQY
TRBV10-2	ASSEMLTGLDTGELF
TRBV4-3	ASSQDAAGVRYEQY
TRBV20-1	SAALTGTGVRLRGIEQF
TRBV20-1	SARVAGGSYEQY
TRBV6-2/TRBV6-3	ASSLAETGELF
TRBV24-1	ATSDSGNTEAF
TRBV3-1	ASSQDPRGLWETQY
TRBV19	ASRSQEGFSSNQPQH
TRBV7-9	ASSLILVNTGELF
TRBV9	ASSVSSPFEGEQY
TRBV7-3	ASSESGGLGNEQF
TRBV27	ASSLWSGGNEKLF
TRBV7-9	ASSSITYQSYNEQF
TRBV20-1	SAAPGEVNEKLF
TRBV4-3	ASSQGVGGLETQY
TRBV7-2	ASSRELAGGSRNTDTQY
TRBV11-2	ASSHGRDTQY
TRBV28	AGEDRVRNEAF
TRBV15	ATSRRDNEQF
TRBV5-5	ASSLGRTFEAF
TRBV9	ASSPPGAGATGELF
TRBV9	ASSVEGLAGGLNEQF
TRBV7-2	ASSLWGTESYEQY
TRBV7-8	ASRERGNEQY
TRBV7-7	ASSSAPSAAETQY
TRBV20-1	SARDWASADEQY
TRBV6-5	ASSYRIAGSYEQY
TRBV14	ASTVDVYTEAF